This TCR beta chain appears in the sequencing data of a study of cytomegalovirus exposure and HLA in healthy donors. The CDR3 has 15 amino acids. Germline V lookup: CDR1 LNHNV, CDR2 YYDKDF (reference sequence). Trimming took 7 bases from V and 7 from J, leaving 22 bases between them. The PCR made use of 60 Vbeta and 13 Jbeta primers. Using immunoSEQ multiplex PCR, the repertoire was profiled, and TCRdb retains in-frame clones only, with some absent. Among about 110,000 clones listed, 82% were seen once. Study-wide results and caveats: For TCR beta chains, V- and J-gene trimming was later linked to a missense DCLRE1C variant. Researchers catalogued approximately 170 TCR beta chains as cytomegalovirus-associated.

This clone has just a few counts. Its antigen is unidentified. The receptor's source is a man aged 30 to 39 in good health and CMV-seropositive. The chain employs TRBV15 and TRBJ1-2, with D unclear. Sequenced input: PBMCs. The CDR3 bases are TGTGCCACCACCTTAAACCCGGGAGGGTCGGGTGGCTACACCTTC. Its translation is CATTLNPGGSGGYTF.